This T cell receptor beta chain was profiled in a study of CD8 T cells in ankylosing spondylitis. The study, taken as a whole, reports: Reportedly, significant enrichment of disease-linked clones occurred in matched ankylosing spondylitis synovial fluid. Seven to nine highly homologous variants made up a TCR beta motif, and this motif appeared characteristic of ankylosing spondylitis blood.

This clonotype came up a few times. Its cognate antigen is unknown. The CDR3 totals 17 residues. The V and J ends lost 4 bases and 1 base respectively, with 17 bases between them. The V gene's germline CDR1 is SGDLS and CDR2 YYNGEE. TCRdb re-called the 5' RACE reads through MiXCR, storing one row per CDR3 protein. The repertoire holds 350,000 or so distinct CDR3 sequences, with less than 10% as singletons. The chain carries TRBV9 and TRBJ2-2; tentatively, D is TRBD2 (6 bases). This clonotype was obtained from a male donor with ankylosing spondylitis. The sequenced material came from blood, either unsorted or a sorted T cell fraction (not recorded which). CDR3 in amino acids: CASSFRAGRENTGELFF. The CDR3 region has the DNA TGTGCCAGCAGCTTCCGTGCGGGAAGAGAGAACACCGGGGAGCTGTTTTTT.